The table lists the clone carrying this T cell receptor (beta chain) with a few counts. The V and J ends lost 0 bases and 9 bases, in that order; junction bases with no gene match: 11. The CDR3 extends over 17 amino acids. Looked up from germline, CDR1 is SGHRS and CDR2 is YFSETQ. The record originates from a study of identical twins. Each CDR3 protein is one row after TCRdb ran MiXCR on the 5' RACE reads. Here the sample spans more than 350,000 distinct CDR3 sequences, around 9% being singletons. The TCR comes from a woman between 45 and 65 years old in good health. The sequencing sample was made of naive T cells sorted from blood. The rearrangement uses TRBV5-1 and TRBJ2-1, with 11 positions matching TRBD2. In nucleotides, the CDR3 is TGCGCCAGCAGCTTGGAATTTCTAGCGGGAGGAGGCAGTGAGCAGTTCTTC. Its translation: CASSLEFLAGGGSEQFF.